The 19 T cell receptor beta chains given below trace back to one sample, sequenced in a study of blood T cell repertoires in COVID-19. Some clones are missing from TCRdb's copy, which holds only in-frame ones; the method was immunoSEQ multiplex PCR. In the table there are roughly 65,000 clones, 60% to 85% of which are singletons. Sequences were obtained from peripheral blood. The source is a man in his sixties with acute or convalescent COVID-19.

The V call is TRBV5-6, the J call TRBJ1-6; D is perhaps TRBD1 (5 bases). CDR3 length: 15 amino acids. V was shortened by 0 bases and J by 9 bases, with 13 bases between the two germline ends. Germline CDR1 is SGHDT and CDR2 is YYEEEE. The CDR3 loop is CASSLAGGAASPLHF. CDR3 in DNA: TGTGCCAGCAGCTTGGCGGGTGGGGCGGCTTCACCCCTCCACTTT. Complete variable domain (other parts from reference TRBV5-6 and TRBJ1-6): DAGVTQSPTHLIKTRGQQVTLRCSPKSGHDTVSWYQQALGQGPQFIFQYYEEEERQRGNFPDRFSGHQFPNYSSELNVNALLLGDSALYLCASSLAGGAASPLHFGNGTRLTVT.

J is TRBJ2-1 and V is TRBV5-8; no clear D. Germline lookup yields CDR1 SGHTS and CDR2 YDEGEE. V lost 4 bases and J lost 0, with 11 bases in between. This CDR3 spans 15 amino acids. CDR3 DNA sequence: TGTGCCAGCAGCGCCGAACAGCTCTCCTACAATGAGCAGTTCTTC. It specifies CASSAEQLSYNEQFF.

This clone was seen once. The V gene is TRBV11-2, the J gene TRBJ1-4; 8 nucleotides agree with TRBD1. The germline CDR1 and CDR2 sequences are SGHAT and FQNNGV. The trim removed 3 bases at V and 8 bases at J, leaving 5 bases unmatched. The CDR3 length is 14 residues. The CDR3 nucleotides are TGTGCCAGCAGCTTGGGCCAGGGGGCCGAAAAACTGTTTTTT. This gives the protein CASSLGQGAEKLFF.

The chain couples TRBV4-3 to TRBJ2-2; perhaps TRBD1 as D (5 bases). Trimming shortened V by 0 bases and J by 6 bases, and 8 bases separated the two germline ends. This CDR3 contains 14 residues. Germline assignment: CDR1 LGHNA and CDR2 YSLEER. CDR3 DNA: TGCGCCAGCAGCCAAGAACAGGCTGCCGGGGAGCTGTTTTTT. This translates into CASSQEQAAGELFF.

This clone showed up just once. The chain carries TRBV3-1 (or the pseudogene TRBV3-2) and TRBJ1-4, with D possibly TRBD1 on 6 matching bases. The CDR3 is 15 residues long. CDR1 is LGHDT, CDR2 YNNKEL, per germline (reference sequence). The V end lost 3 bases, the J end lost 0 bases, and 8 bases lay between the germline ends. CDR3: CASSHPGATNEKLFF. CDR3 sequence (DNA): TGTGCCAGCAGCCACCCAGGGGCAACTAATGAAAAACTGTTTTTT.

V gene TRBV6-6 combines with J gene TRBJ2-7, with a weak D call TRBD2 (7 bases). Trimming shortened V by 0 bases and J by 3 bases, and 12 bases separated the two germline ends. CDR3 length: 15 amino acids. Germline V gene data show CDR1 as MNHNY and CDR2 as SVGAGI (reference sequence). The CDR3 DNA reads TGTGCCAGCAGTTACTCATCGGGGGGCGGCTACGAGCAGTACTTC. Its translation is CASSYSSGGGYEQYF.

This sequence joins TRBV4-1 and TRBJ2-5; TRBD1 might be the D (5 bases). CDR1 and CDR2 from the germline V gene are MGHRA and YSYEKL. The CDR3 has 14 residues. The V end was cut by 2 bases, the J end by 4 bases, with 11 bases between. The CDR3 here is CASSQQGSLETQYF. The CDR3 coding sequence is TGCGCCAGCAGCCAACAGGGTAGCTTAGAGACCCAGTACTTC.

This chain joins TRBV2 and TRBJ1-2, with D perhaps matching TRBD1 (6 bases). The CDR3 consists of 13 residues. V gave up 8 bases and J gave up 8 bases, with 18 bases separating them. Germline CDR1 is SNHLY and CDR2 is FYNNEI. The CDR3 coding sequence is TGTGCCAGCGGGGGCCAGACAACTATAGGCTACACCTTC. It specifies CASGGQTTIGYTF.

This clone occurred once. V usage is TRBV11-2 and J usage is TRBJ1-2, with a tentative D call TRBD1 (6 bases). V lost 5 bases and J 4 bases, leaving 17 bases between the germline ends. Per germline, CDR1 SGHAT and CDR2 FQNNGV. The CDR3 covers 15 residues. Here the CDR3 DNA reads TGTGCCAGCAGCGCAACAGGGTTTCCCGGCTATGGCTACACCTTC. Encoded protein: CASSATGFPGYGYTF. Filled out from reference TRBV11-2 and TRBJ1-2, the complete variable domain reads EAGVAQSPRYKIIEKRQSVAFWCNPISGHATLYWYQQILGQGPKLLIQFQNNGVVDDSQLPKDRFSAERLKGVDSTLKIQPAKLEDSAVYLCASSATGFPGYGYTFGSGTRLTVV.

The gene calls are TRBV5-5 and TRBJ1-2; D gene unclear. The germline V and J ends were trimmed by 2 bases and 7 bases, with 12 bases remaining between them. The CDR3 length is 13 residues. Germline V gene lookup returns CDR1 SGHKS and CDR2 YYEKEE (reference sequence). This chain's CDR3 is CASSFRAAGGYTF. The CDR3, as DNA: TGTGCCAGCAGCTTCCGGGCTGCGGGTGGCTACACCTTC.

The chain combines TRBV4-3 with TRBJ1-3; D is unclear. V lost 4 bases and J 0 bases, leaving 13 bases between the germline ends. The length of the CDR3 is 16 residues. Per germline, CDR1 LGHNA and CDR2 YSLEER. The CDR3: CASSRNLQSSGNTIYF. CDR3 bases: TGCGCCAGCAGCCGGAACTTACAGAGCTCTGGAAACACCATATATTTT.

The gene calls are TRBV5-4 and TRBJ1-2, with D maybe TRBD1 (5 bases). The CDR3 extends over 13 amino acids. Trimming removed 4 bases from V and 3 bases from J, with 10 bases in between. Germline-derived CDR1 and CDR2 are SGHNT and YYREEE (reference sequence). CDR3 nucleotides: TGTGCCAGCAGCCGCAGGGATCACTATGGCTACACCTTC. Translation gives CASSRRDHYGYTF.

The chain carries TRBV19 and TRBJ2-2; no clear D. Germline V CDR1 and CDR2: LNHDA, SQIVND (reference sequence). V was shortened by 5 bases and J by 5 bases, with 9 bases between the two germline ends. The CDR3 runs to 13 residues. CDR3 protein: CASSYRVTGELFF. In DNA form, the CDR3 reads TGTGCCAGTAGTTACCGGGTGACCGGGGAGCTGTTTTTT.

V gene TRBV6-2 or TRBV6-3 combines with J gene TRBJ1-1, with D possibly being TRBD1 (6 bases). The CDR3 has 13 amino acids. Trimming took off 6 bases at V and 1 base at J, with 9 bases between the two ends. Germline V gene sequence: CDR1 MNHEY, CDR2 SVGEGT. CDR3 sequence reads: CASSPRGNTEAFF. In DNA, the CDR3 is TGTGCCAGCAGCCCCAGGGGGAACACTGAAGCTTTCTTT.

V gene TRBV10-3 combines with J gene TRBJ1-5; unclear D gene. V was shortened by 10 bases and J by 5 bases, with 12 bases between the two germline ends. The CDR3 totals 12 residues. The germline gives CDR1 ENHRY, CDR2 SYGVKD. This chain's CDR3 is CATGREDQPQHF. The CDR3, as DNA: TGTGCCACCGGACGGGAGGATCAGCCCCAGCATTTT.

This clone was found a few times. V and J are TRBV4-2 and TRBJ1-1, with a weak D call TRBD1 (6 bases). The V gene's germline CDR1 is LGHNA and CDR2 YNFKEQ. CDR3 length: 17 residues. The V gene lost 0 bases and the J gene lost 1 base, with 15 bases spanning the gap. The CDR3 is CASSQELLRDKNTEAFF. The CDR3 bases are TGTGCCAGCAGCCAAGAATTACTCCGGGACAAGAACACTGAAGCTTTCTTT.

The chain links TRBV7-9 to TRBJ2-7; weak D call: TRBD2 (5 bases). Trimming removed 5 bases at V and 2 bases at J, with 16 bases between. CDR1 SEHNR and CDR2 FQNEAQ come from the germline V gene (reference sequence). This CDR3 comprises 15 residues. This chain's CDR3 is CASSRPGEPTYEQYF. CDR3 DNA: TGTGCCAGCAGCCGCCCCGGGGAGCCTACCTACGAGCAGTACTTC.

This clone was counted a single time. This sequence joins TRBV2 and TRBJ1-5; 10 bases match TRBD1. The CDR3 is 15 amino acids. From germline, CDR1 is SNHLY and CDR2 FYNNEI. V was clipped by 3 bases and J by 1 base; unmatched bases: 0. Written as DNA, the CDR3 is TGTGCCAGCAGTGAGGGACAGGGGAGCAATCAGCCCCAGCATTTT. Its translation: CASSEGQGSNQPQHF. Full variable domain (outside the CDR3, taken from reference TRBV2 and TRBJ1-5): EPEVTQTPSHQVTQMGQEVILRCVPISNHLYFYWYRQILGQKVEFLVSFYNNEISEKSEIFDDQFSVERPDGSNFTLKIRSTKLEDSAMYFCASSEGQGSNQPQHFGDGTRLSIL.

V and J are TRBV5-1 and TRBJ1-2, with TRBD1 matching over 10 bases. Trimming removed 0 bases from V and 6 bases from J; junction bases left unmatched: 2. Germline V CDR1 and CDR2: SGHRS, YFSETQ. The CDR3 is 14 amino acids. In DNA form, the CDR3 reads TGCGCCAGCAGCTTGGTCGGGACAGGGGATGGCTACACCTTC. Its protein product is CASSLVGTGDGYTF.